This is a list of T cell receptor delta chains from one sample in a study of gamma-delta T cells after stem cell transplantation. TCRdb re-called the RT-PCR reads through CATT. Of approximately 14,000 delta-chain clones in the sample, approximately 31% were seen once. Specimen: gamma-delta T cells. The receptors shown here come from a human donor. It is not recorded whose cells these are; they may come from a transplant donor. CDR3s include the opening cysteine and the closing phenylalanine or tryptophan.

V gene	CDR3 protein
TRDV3	CAFKYACQYTDKLIF
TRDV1	CALGELPSGTDKLIF
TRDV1	CALGERQGNDKLIF
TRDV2	CACVGAWETYTDKLIF
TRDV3	CASLLGTGGYGYTDKLIF
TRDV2	CACDTVGVPWDTRQMFF
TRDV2	CACDTPSVWGIRDTDKLIF
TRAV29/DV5	CAASGPLTGGYIAADKLIF
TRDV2	CACDTVGDTLADKLIF
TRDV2	CACDGSYGGHLFSWDTRQMFF
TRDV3	CAFSYTDKLIF
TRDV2	CACDTSGRRPGGYADKLIF
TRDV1	CALSEGLPVPLTAQLFF
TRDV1	CALGELRGPIWGADKLIF
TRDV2	CACDPCPHNWGIPPSWDTRQMFF
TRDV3	CACSFNWGIYTDKLIF
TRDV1	CALGELYSAFTGGGAYTDKLIF
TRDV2	CACDSWGHQGSLDTRQMFF
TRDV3	CATSGGSRYTDKLIF
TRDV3	CAFGARGGGTDKLIF
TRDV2	CACDTGGIRETWDTRQMFF
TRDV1	CALGEHRLRSPANSLGEPYTDKLIF
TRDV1	CALGEAERGNDKLIF
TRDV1	CALRTAKEPRTTDKLIF
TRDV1	CALGEPGGPDSDKLIF
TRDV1	CALGGVPTLLGAPDKLIF
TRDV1	CALGELLLGRSWDTRQMFF
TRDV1	CALGEGAFLLGDTSGTDKLIF
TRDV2	CACDILGESSWDTRQMFF
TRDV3	CAFSILFPPNFIF
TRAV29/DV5	CASHSRLVTYVDKLIF
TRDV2	CACDSISGGYALTAQLFF
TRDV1	CALGEQFLPGTGYTDKLIF
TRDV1	CALGDLPHRGHTLPDKLIF
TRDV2	CACDTLGGSWDTRQVFF
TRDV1	CALGECTSGDRSYYYTDKLIF
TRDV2	CACDLPTSEAAHLFF
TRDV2	CACDTAILGDSSSWDTRQMFF
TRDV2	CACVVRGDLTAKLFF
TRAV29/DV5	CAASAGDGGYAGDKLIF
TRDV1	CALGADSWGDTTLYTDKLIF
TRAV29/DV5	CAATQWPRLGDGGSKLIF
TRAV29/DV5	CSATIRFSQLVDTDKLIF
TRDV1	CALGEPKGEGSLGDSTAQLFF
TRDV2	CACDPMGWDTRQMFF
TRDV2	CACDKVLGSSWDTRQMFF
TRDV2	CACDTSSWDTRQMFF
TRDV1	CALGGHSILGDSDTDKLIF
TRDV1	CALGELGGIRGLAYTDKLIF
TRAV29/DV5	CAARVYWGLLQYTDKLIF
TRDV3	CACTFPNFCLGDNNDTDKLIF
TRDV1	CALGVFYTDKLIF
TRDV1	CALGELVLGDTTTDKLIF
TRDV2	CACDTRPSGDWGMYTDKLIF
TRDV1	CALGESGLTYLYWGTYTDKLIF
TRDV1	CALGEFQLRNTDKLIF
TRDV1	CALGATSYSLGDAGLIF
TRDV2	CACDWTKTPLLTAQLFF
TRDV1	CALGPTRASKRAGGTDKLIF
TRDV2	CACDLLGDHPLYTRQMFF